The 19 T cell receptor beta chains below come from one sample, sequenced in a study of early T cells in non-severe SARS-CoV-2 infection (dated by TCRdb to about 2021). Libraries were prepared through 5' RACE. These reads were obtained on a NextSeq 500. The public reads were reprocessed in TCRdb via fastp at Q25 and MiXCR, keeping in-frame beta chains. Here each entry gathers all rows of one CDR3 protein and keeps the most common genes and DNA. The sample table lists roughly 38,000 distinct CDR3 sequences, approximately 6% of them with a count of one. 4% to 5.5% of the sample is held by the ten biggest clonotypes. This specimen was whole blood, taken at baseline. Receptors originate from an adult who was a healthcare worker with PCR-confirmed SARS-CoV-2 infection or an uninfected control (not recorded which).

This clonotype was picked up many times. V is TRBV20-1 and J is TRBJ2-1; possibly TRBD1 for D (6 bases). Looked up from germline, CDR1 is DFQATT and CDR2 is SNEGSKA (reference sequence). V was pared by 6 bases and J by 4 bases, with 16 bases between. The CDR3 is made up of 14 amino acids. The CDR3 is CSAQPGAMYNEQFF. DNA for the CDR3: TGCAGTGCGCAGCCAGGGGCTATGTACAATGAGCAGTTCTTC.

This clonotype has ten or more counts. The rearrangement links TRBV4-2 to TRBJ2-7; 9 bases map to TRBD2. Germline CDR1 is LGHNA and CDR2 is YNFKEQ. Germline trimming cut 0 bases from V and 3 bases from J; bases unmatched to any gene: 3. The CDR3 sequence is 15 residues long. The CDR3 DNA reads TGTGCCAGCAGCCAAGACGAGCGGGGGGACTACGAGCAGTACTTC. Translating it yields CASSQDERGDYEQYF.

This clonotype was observed many times. J is TRBJ2-3 and V is TRBV7-3, with 11 nucleotides matching TRBD2. J was trimmed by 0 bases and V by 5 bases; bases with no gene match: 10. The CDR3 loop spans 18 amino acids. Germline V gene data show CDR1 as SGHTA and CDR2 as FQGTGA. As DNA, the CDR3 is TGTGCCAGCAGCCCAAGGGCTAGCGGGGGGTATAGCACAGATACGCAGTATTTT. This encodes CASSPRASGGYSTDTQYF.

This clonotype has at least ten counts. This chain uses TRBV28 with TRBJ2-2; D may match TRBD1 or TRBD2 (6 bases each). Per germline, CDR1 MDHEN and CDR2 SYDVKM. V gave up 6 bases and J gave up 1 base, with 21 bases separating them. The CDR3 is 18 residues long. CDR3 DNA: TGTGCCAGCAGGGCGCGGAGGGGGAGCGGACAGAACACCGGGGAGCTGTTTTTT. It yields the protein CASRARRGSGQNTGELFF.

The sample holds many counts of this clonotype. This chain links TRBV12-3 or TRBV12-4 with TRBJ1-5; D is possibly TRBD1 (6 bases). Trimming shortened V by 2 bases and J by 2 bases, and 10 bases separated the two germline ends. The CDR3 sequence is 15 residues long. CDR3 in DNA: TGTGCCAGCAGTTTAACGGGGGCGGGCAATCAGCCCCAGCATTTT. Translation: CASSLTGAGNQPQHF.

This clonotype showed up many times. The chain uses TRBV5-1 and TRBJ2-3; 12 nucleotides match TRBD2. Germline CDR1 is SGHRS and CDR2 is YFSETQ. The ends lost 2 bases at V and 2 bases at J; junction bases unmatched: 3. CDR3 length equals 16 residues. The DNA of the CDR3 is TGCGCCAGCAGCTTAAGGACTAGCGGGATCACAGATACGCAGTATTTT. Residues: CASSLRTSGITDTQYF.

This clonotype was recorded at least ten times. The V gene is TRBV5-1, the J gene TRBJ2-1; no firm D call. Trimming took 2 bases from V and 6 from J, leaving 18 bases between them. Germline CDR1 SGHRS, CDR2 YFSETQ. This CDR3 is 16 amino acids long. In DNA form, the CDR3 reads TGCGCCAGCAGCTTTGGAAGCCCCTGGTTATCCAATGAGCAGTTCTTC. Its protein product is CASSFGSPWLSNEQFF.

This clonotype was found many times. The chain uses TRBV7-2 and TRBJ1-5; no definite D call. CDR3 size: 12 residues. Trimming left V 2 bases short and J 7 bases short, with 6 bases between. Germline assignment: CDR1 SGHTA and CDR2 FQGNSA. The CDR3 DNA sequence: TGTGCCAGCAGCTTAATAGGGCAGCCCCAGCATTTT. It codes for CASSLIGQPQHF.

This clonotype was counted ten times or more. J is TRBJ2-7 and V is TRBV4-1; D might be TRBD2 (6 bases). Germline values: CDR1 MGHRA, CDR2 YSYEKL. Trimming cost V 0 bases and J 7 bases, with 22 bases left between them. This CDR3 is 17 amino acids long. Here the CDR3 DNA reads TGCGCCAGCAGCCAAGATCGCGGGGACGGAGCTGTCCTAGAGCAGTACTTC. Amino acids: CASSQDRGDGAVLEQYF.

There are many counts of this clonotype. This chain links TRBV24-1 with TRBJ1-2; D perhaps matches TRBD1 (5 bases). With 1 base removed from V and 4 bases from J, the gap between germline ends came to 27 bases. The CDR3 is 20 residues long. In germline, CDR1 is KGHDR, CDR2 SFDVKD. The CDR3 nucleotides are TGTGCCACCAGTGATTTCATCCGGGACCTTCAGATAAGTGATGGCTATGGCTACACCTTC. As protein: CATSDFIRDLQISDGYGYTF.

This clonotype occurred many times. V and J are TRBV10-3 and TRBJ2-7; TRBD1 matches at 8 bases. The length of the CDR3 is 22 residues. With 3 bases clipped from V and 3 bases from J, the junction kept 28 bases outside the gene matches. In germline, CDR1 is ENHRY, CDR2 SYGVKD. The CDR3 nucleotides are TGTGCCATCAGTGACTCTCCTGGGTATCCCGTTCTCGTAGACAGGGGAGACTACGAGCAGTACTTC. It specifies CAISDSPGYPVLVDRGDYEQYF.

This clonotype was seen only a few times. The chain employs TRBV14 and TRBJ1-2; D is undetermined. CDR3 length: 14 amino acids. Trimming left V 4 bases short and J 2 bases short, with 11 bases between. Germline CDR1 reads SGHDN; CDR2 reads FVKESK. The CDR3 loop reads CASSPMTWNYGYTF. The CDR3 DNA reads TGTGCCAGCAGCCCAATGACATGGAACTATGGCTACACCTTC.

This clonotype was detected only a few times. V usage is TRBV30 and J usage is TRBJ1-2; a weak D match, TRBD1 (5 bases). The CDR3 length is 14 residues. Looked up from germline, CDR1 is GTSNPN and CDR2 is SVGIG (reference sequence). V lost 2 bases, J lost 3 bases, and 13 bases lay in between. CDR3 in amino acids: CAWSPEGPDYGYTF. As DNA, the CDR3 is TGTGCCTGGAGTCCAGAGGGACCTGACTATGGCTACACCTTC. Supplemented by reference TRBV30 and TRBJ1-2, the full variable domain reads SQTIHQWPATLVQPVGSPLSLECTVEGTSNPNLYWYRQAAGRGLQLLFYSVGIGQISSEVPQNLSASRPQDRQFILSSKKLLLSDSGFYLCAWSPEGPDYGYTFGSGTRLTVV.

The table lists this clonotype with many counts. The rearrangement links TRBV29-1 to TRBJ2-2, with 15 bases aligning to TRBD2. Germline values: CDR1 SQVTM, CDR2 ANQGSEA. The length of the CDR3 is 15 residues. Unmatched junction bases numbered 5, after V lost 8 bases and J lost 4 bases. The DNA of the CDR3 is TGCAGCATCGGACTAGCGGGAGGGCTCACCGGGGAGCTGTTTTTT. This codes for CSIGLAGGLTGELFF.

This clonotype showed up many times. The CDR3 here is CSATPPGSYEQYF. Written as DNA, the CDR3 is TGCAGTGCTACCCCGCCAGGTTCCTACGAGCAGTACTTC. The genes are TRBV20-1 and TRBJ2-7, with D unresolved. The germline CDR1 and CDR2 sequences are DFQATT and SNEGSKA (reference sequence). The CDR3 spans 13 residues. V lost 4 bases and J lost 1, with 11 bases in between.

In its sample, this clonotype was seen many times. The genes are TRBV29-1 and TRBJ2-5; D unresolved. CDR3 length equals 13 residues. CDR1 and CDR2 from the germline V gene are SQVTM and ANQGSEA. Trimming left V 3 bases short and J 3 bases short, with 11 bases between. CDR3 residues: CSVDRLVKETQYF. The CDR3 DNA is TGCAGCGTTGATCGGCTAGTCAAAGAGACCCAGTACTTC.

This clonotype was picked up a small number of times. V gene TRBV12-3 or TRBV12-4 combines with J gene TRBJ1-6; the D gene is possibly TRBD1 (5 bases). The V gene lost 5 bases and the J gene lost 14 bases, with 13 bases spanning the gap. CDR3 length: 12 amino acids. Written as DNA, the CDR3 is TGTGCCAGCAGTCCCATCTCGGGGGCCCTCCACTTT. Protein: CASSPISGALHF.

This clonotype has ten or more counts. The V call is TRBV7-2, the J call TRBJ1-5; possibly TRBD1 for D (5 bases). The CDR3 is made up of 13 amino acids. CDR1 SGHTA and CDR2 FQGNSA come from the germline V gene. Between the trimmed V and J ends, which lost 2 bases and 4 bases, there was a span of 6 bases. The chain's CDR3 is CASSLSGNQPQHF. The CDR3 DNA is TGTGCCAGCAGCTTATCAGGGAATCAGCCCCAGCATTTT. The whole variable domain, remainder taken from reference TRBV7-2 and TRBJ1-5, is GAGVSQSPSNKVTEKGKDVELRCDPISGHTALYWYRQSLGQGLEFLIYFQGNSAPDKSGLPSDRFSAERTGGSVSTLTIQRTQQEDSAVYLCASSLSGNQPQHFGDGTRLSIL.

The sample holds many counts of this clonotype. CDR3 in DNA: TGTGCCAGGGGAACTGGTGTACGGCCCTCCTACACCTTC. It specifies CARGTGVRPSYTF. This chain uses TRBV19 with TRBJ1-2; D remains ambiguous. The CDR3 length is 13 residues. Per the germline V gene, CDR1 is LNHDA and CDR2 is SQIVND (reference sequence). Deletions cut 9 bases from V and 10 bases from J, with 21 bases between.